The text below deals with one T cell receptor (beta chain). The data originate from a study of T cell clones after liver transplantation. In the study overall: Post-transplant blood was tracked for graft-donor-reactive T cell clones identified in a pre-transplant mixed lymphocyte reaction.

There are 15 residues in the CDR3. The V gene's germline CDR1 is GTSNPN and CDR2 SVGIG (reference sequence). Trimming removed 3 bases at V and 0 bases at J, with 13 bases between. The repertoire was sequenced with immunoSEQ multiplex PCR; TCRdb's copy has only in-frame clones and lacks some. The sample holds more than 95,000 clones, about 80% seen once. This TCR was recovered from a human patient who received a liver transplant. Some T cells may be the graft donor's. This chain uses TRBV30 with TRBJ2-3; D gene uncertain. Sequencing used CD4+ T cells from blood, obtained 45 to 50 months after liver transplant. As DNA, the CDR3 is TGTGCCTGGAGCGGGTCTGGCGCAAGCACAGATACGCAGTATTTT. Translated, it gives CAWSGSGASTDTQYF.